The entry below gives a single T cell receptor (beta chain) sequence along with its context. The data were taken from a study of control samples from healthy donors and cancer patients. The table came from immunoSEQ multiplex PCR; TCRdb's copy has only in-frame clones and leaves some out. The data show approximately 72,000 clones, about 89% seen once. The ends lost 4 bases at V and 0 bases at J; junction bases unmatched: 6. There are 15 residues in the CDR3. CDR1 is SGHDT and CDR2 is YYEEEE in the germline V gene. The chain joins TRBV5-6 to TRBJ2-5; 7 bases are shared with TRBD2. Material: blood. The receptor was derived from a man aged 45-65 years in good health. CDR3 nucleotide sequence: TGTGCCAGCAGCCCCCGCGGGACTAACCAAGAGACCCAGTACTTC. Its protein product is CASSPRGTNQETQYF.